This T cell receptor beta chain was recorded in a study of blood T cells in healthy people across ages. Study outcomes and limitations: As naive T cell percentage varied, TCR beta diversity correlated strongly with it. Unknown CMV status may confound age-related changes in expanded clones.

The use of a sample-barcoded 5' primer and a J-beta primer mix characterized a second PCR of about 6 to 11 cycles. One entry per CDR3 protein results from TCRdb running MiXCR on the 5' RACE reads. Of 1 million to 1.2 million distinct CDR3 sequences in the sample, 35% to 45% were seen once. Remarks on this clonotype: The antigen is not known.

Samples each had at least 5.5 micrograms of total RNA extracted. This receptor was taken from a man between 18 and 29 years old in good health. The source material was blood.

The CDR3 coding sequence is TGTGCCAGCAGTTTATGGACGCCGGATAGAAATCCACCCCTCCACTTT. Translation: CASSLWTPDRNPPLHF. The chain couples TRBV27 to TRBJ1-6; D gene uncertain. The CDR3 sequence is 16 residues long. CDR1 is MNHEY and CDR2 is SMNVEV in the germline V gene (reference sequence). Trimming shortened V by 1 base and J by 11 bases, and 18 bases separated the two germline ends.